A selection of T cell receptor beta chains follows, all from one sample in a study of early T cells in non-severe SARS-CoV-2 infection. TCRdb re-called the 5' RACE reads with MiXCR, one entry per CDR3 protein. The profile shows over 90,000 distinct CDR3 sequences, around 12% of them singletons. This sample comprised whole blood, obtained at baseline. All receptors derive from an adult who was a healthcare worker with PCR-confirmed SARS-CoV-2 infection or an uninfected control (not recorded which). The CDR3 runs from the conserved cysteine through the conserved F or W. Fields, in order: clone size, D gene, J gene, V gene, CDR3 protein, CDR3 DNA. D genes are given only for firm matches. Clone size is stated in some rows and not others, as once, few, many or a class when expanded.

>few|NA|TRBJ1-1|TRBV20-1
CSARRTGAFYEAFF
TGCAGTGCTAGACGGACCGGGGCCTTCTACGAAGCTTTCTTT
>few|NA|TRBJ2-1|TRBV7-2
CASSPGRRSSYNEQFF
TGTGCCAGCAGCCCAGGCCGCCGGAGCTCCTACAATGAGCAGTTCTTC
>NA|NA|TRBJ2-7|TRBV7-9
CASSLFREESEQYF
TGTGCCAGCAGCCTGTTCAGGGAGGAGAGCGAGCAGTACTTC
>NA|TRBD2|TRBJ2-7|TRBV20-1
CSASLSGGSYEQYF
TGCAGTGCTAGCCTTAGCGGGGGGTCCTACGAGCAGTACTTC
>NA|TRBD1|TRBJ1-1|TRBV5-1
CASRGTGPNTEAFF
TGCGCCAGCAGGGGGACAGGGCCGAACACTGAAGCTTTCTTT
>NA|NA|TRBJ2-1|TRBV12-3/TRBV12-4
CASSVGTPYNEQFF
TGTGCCAGCAGCGTCGGGACACCCTACAATGAGCAGTTCTTC
>NA|NA|TRBJ2-5|TRBV14
CASSRRGGEETQYF
TGTGCCAGCAGCCGTCGTGGGGGAGAAGAGACCCAGTACTTC
>NA|NA|TRBJ1-1|TRBV20-1
CSARPRWGWNTEAFF
TGCAGTGCTAGGCCGCGATGGGGATGGAACACTGAAGCTTTCTTT
>few|NA|TRBJ2-7|TRBV27
CASSLIGGSYEQYF
TGTGCCAGCAGTTTAATCGGCGGGTCCTACGAGCAGTACTTC
>few|TRBD1|TRBJ1-5|TRBV5-8
CASSFGTVRDQPQHF
TGTGCCAGCAGCTTTGGGACAGTCAGGGATCAGCCCCAGCATTTT
>NA|TRBD1|TRBJ2-7|TRBV18
CASSFGQGAGDEQYF
TGTGCCAGCTCATTCGGACAGGGGGCTGGAGACGAGCAGTACTTC
>many|NA|TRBJ2-7|TRBV9
CASSAAPGPAYEQYF
TGTGCCAGCAGCGCTGCTCCGGGACCGGCCTACGAGCAGTACTTC
>many|NA|TRBJ1-5|TRBV7-6
CASSLQGGQPQHF
TGTGCCAGCAGCTTACAGGGCGGCCAGCCCCAGCATTTT
>NA|TRBD2|TRBJ2-2|TRBV6-2/TRBV6-3
CASSYFSGRTNTGELFF
TGTGCCAGCAGTTACTTTAGCGGGAGGACGAACACCGGGGAGCTGTTTTTT
>NA|TRBD2|TRBJ2-7|TRBV5-1
CASSLIAGALASYEQYF
TGCGCCAGCAGCTTGATAGCGGGGGCCCTTGCCTCCTACGAGCAGTACTTC
>NA|TRBD1|TRBJ2-5|TRBV5-1
CASSPGQGGETQYF
TGCGCCAGCAGCCCGGGACAGGGAGGCGAGACCCAGTACTTC
>NA|NA|TRBJ1-5|TRBV12-3/TRBV12-4
CASSLRPSNQTQHF
TGTGCCAGCAGTTTGAGACCTAGCAATCAGACCCAGCATTTT
>NA|TRBD2|TRBJ2-3|TRBV5-6
CASSLGLAGGPGTDTQYF
TGTGCCAGCAGCTTGGGACTAGCGGGAGGGCCAGGGACAGATACGCAGTATTTT
>NA|TRBD1|TRBJ2-7|TRBV5-1
CASSFSGTGDEQYF
TGCGCCAGCAGCTTTTCCGGGACAGGGGACGAGCAGTACTTC
>NA|NA|TRBJ2-5|TRBV5-1
CASSGQPSQTQYF
TGCGCCAGCAGCGGGCAGCCGTCTCAGACCCAGTACTTC
>few|TRBD2|TRBJ2-2|TRBV6-1
CASRRLARATGELFF
TGTGCCAGCAGACGACTAGCCCGAGCCACCGGGGAGCTGTTTTTT
>NA|TRBD1|TRBJ2-3|TRBV30
CASPGQGPDTQYF
TGTGCCTCGCCGGGACAGGGGCCAGATACGCAGTATTTT
>few|NA|TRBJ2-3|TRBV21-1
CASSTPIDRCASTDTQYF
TGTGCCAGCAGTACACCTATTGACAGATGTGCTAGCACAGATACGCAGTATTTT
>many|TRBD2|TRBJ2-1|TRBV11-2
CASSSFSGSYNEQFF
TGTGCCAGCAGCTCGTTTAGCGGGAGTTACAATGAGCAGTTCTTC
>NA|NA|TRBJ2-5|TRBV11-2
CASSLDRNGETQYF
TGTGCCAGCAGCTTAGACAGGAACGGGGAGACCCAGTACTTC
>NA|NA|TRBJ1-2|TRBV12-3/TRBV12-4
CASTSSAGAHYGYTF
TGTGCCAGCACCTCATCGGCCGGGGCGCACTATGGCTACACCTTC
>few|NA|TRBJ1-1|TRBV20-1
CSARVNTEAFF
TGCAGTGCGCGGGTTAACACTGAAGCTTTCTTT
>few|NA|TRBJ2-7|TRBV6-6
CASSWPTGKEQYF
TGTGCCAGCAGTTGGCCGACAGGAAAAGAGCAGTACTTC
>once|TRBD1|TRBJ2-4|TRBV20-1
CSAPTGQGGNIQYF
TGCAGTGCGCCCACGGGACAGGGAGGGAACATTCAGTACTTC
>NA|TRBD2|TRBJ2-1|TRBV5-1
CASSPGLGWNEQFF
TGCGCCAGCAGCCCGGGACTAGGTTGGAATGAGCAGTTCTTC
>many|NA|TRBJ1-1|TRBV12-3/TRBV12-4
CASSWVRDAFF
TGTGCCAGCAGTTGGGTCCGGGATGCTTTCTTT
>many|TRBD2|TRBJ2-1|TRBV19
CASSILYSAGVGNEQFF
TGTGCCAGTAGTATTCTGTATAGCGCGGGAGTGGGGAATGAGCAGTTCTTC
>NA|TRBD2|TRBJ2-3|TRBV2
CASSVGTSGISDTQYF
TGTGCCAGCAGTGTGGGGACTAGCGGGATCTCAGATACGCAGTATTTT
>once|NA|TRBJ1-1|TRBV6-2/TRBV6-3
CASSYLQGPSNTEAFF
TGTGCCAGCAGTTACTTACAAGGACCGTCGAACACTGAAGCTTTCTTT
>NA|NA|TRBJ2-1|TRBV20-1
CSARAELGLSYNEQFF
TGCAGTGCTAGAGCGGAACTAGGCCTCTCCTACAATGAGCAGTTCTTC
>few|NA|TRBJ2-5|TRBV20-1
CSASGGETQYF
TGCAGTGCTAGTGGGGGGGAGACCCAGTACTTC
>NA|NA|TRBJ2-7|TRBV7-2
CASSTPGQREQYF
TGTGCCAGCAGCACCCCCGGACAGCGGGAGCAGTACTTC
>many|NA|TRBJ2-5|TRBV10-3
CAISYRGQETQYF
TGTGCCATCAGTTACCGGGGCCAAGAGACCCAGTACTTC
>few|NA|TRBJ2-6|TRBV5-1
CASSRQGFGANVLTF
TGCGCCAGCAGCCGGCAGGGGTTTGGGGCCAACGTCCTGACTTTC
>many|NA|TRBJ2-1|TRBV20-1
CSAKGREQFF
TGCAGTGCTAAAGGGAGAGAGCAGTTCTTC
>few|NA|TRBJ1-1|TRBV11-3
CASSKTVNTEAFF
TGTGCCAGCAGCAAGACAGTGAACACTGAAGCTTTCTTT
>many|TRBD2|TRBJ2-3|TRBV29-1
CSVAYPGGTTDTQYF
TGCAGCGTTGCCTACCCGGGGGGAACGACAGATACGCAGTATTTT
>few|NA|TRBJ2-7|TRBV12-3/TRBV12-4
CASSQGSYEQYF
TGTGCCAGCAGCCAAGGGTCGTACGAGCAGTACTTC
>many|TRBD2|TRBJ2-3|TRBV11-2
CASSPVAGVGTDTQYF
TGTGCCAGCAGCCCCGTTGCGGGAGTTGGCACAGATACGCAGTATTTT
>NA|NA|TRBJ1-1|TRBV9
CASSVARDNTEAFF
TGTGCCAGCAGCGTAGCCAGGGATAACACTGAAGCTTTCTTT
>many|NA|TRBJ2-3|TRBV7-3
CASSPGVDTQYF
TGTGCCAGCAGCCCGGGGGTAGATACGCAGTATTTT
>many|NA|TRBJ2-3|TRBV4-1
CASSHGRRDQDTQYF
TGCGCCAGCAGCCACGGACGAAGGGACCAAGATACGCAGTATTTT
>many|TRBD2|TRBJ2-1|TRBV6-6
CASSYGLAGAQREQFF
TGTGCCAGCAGTTACGGACTAGCGGGAGCTCAACGGGAGCAGTTCTTC
>many|NA|TRBJ1-2|TRBV5-6
CASSQIVGGYTF
TGTGCCAGCAGCCAAATAGTAGGTGGCTACACCTTC
>few|NA|TRBJ1-4|TRBV7-6
CASSPTLYSQNEKLFF
TGTGCCAGCAGTCCAACTCTGTACAGTCAAAATGAAAAACTGTTTTTT
>many|NA|TRBJ2-2|TRBV10-3
CALRRGLDTGELFF
TGTGCCCTTCGACGGGGGTTGGACACCGGGGAGCTGTTTTTT
>many|TRBD2|TRBJ2-5|TRBV5-1
CASSRRTSGLAGGETQYF
TGCGCCAGCAGCCGTCGGACTAGCGGTTTAGCTGGCGGGGAGACCCAGTACTTC